The 9 T cell receptor beta chains below all came from one sample that was sequenced in a study of blood T cell repertoires in COVID-19. Assay used: immunoSEQ multiplex PCR; TCRdb lists only in-frame clones, some missing. Here the sample spans about 250,000 clones, around 86% being singletons. Sequenced input: peripheral blood. The receptor source for this set is a woman aged 60 to 75 who had recovered from COVID-19.

This chain joins TRBV7-2 and TRBJ1-3; D gene unclear. The CDR3 has 15 amino acids. Germline loops: CDR1 SGHTA, CDR2 FQGNSA. Trimming removed 5 bases at V and 2 bases at J, with 13 bases between. The CDR3 DNA reads as TGTGCCAGCAGCCCCGGTGCACTGCCTGGAAACACCATATATTTT. This codes for CASSPGALPGNTIYF.

The chain uses TRBV11-2 and TRBJ2-7; D unresolved. CDR1 and CDR2 from the germline V gene are SGHAT and FQNNGV. The CDR3 has 14 amino acids. Trimming cost V 4 bases and J 2 bases, with 12 bases left between them. The CDR3 DNA sequence: TGTGCCAGCAGCTCCTTGCGGTTTCCCTACGAGCAGTACTTC. The encoded protein is CASSSLRFPYEQYF.

The V gene is TRBV3-1 (or the pseudogene TRBV3-2), the J gene TRBJ2-2; 8 bases line up with TRBD1. J gave up 5 bases and V 1 base, and 6 bases lay outside the gene matches. The germline V gene has CDR1 LGHDT and CDR2 YNNKEL (reference sequence). The CDR3 contains 16 residues. The CDR3 protein is CASSQGPGGWTGELFF. The CDR3 DNA follows: TGTGCCAGCAGCCAAGGCCCAGGGGGCTGGACCGGGGAGCTGTTTTTT.

The table lists this clone with a count of one. The rearrangement joins TRBV7-8 to TRBJ2-5; tentatively, D is TRBD2 (5 bases). V gave up 5 bases and J gave up 5 bases, with 9 bases separating them. The CDR3 has 12 amino acids. CDR1 SGHVS and CDR2 FQNEAQ come from the germline V gene. The CDR3 sequence is CASSRPGETQYF. In DNA, the CDR3 is TGTGCCAGCAGCCGCCCGGGGGAGACCCAGTACTTC.

This chain links TRBV9 with TRBJ2-7; TRBD1 matches 8 bases. This CDR3 is built from 15 residues. J lost 3 bases, V lost 4 bases, and 9 bases had no gene match. Germline V CDR1 and CDR2: SGDLS, YYNGEE. The CDR3 spells CASSPRTGPRYEQYF. Written as DNA, the CDR3 is TGTGCCAGCAGCCCACGGACAGGGCCACGCTACGAGCAGTACTTC.

Here the CDR3 reads CASSFDRSSYNEQFF. The CDR3 bases are TGTGCCAGCAGCTTCGACCGGAGCTCCTACAATGAGCAGTTCTTC. The gene calls are TRBV7-3 and TRBJ2-1, with D unresolved. Between the trimmed V and J ends, which lost 3 bases and 0 bases, there was a span of 9 bases. CDR3 length: 15 amino acids. Germline V gives CDR1 SGHTA, CDR2 FQGTGA.

The CDR3 reads CASSALGQGGTGELFF. Here the CDR3 DNA reads TGTGCCAGCAGCGCCTTGGGACAGGGAGGGACCGGGGAGCTGTTTTTT. This chain uses TRBV9 with TRBJ2-2; 9 nucleotides agree with TRBD1. V dropped 3 bases and J dropped 5; count of bases not matched to a gene: 8. The germline gives CDR1 SGDLS, CDR2 YYNGEE. The CDR3 runs 16 residues.

This chain links TRBV27 with TRBJ2-5; 7 bases line up with TRBD2. The CDR3 totals 13 residues. CDR1 MNHEY and CDR2 SMNVEV come from the germline V gene (reference sequence). The ends lost 5 bases at V and 3 bases at J; junction bases unmatched: 3. The CDR3 reads CASSHLAEETQYF. The CDR3 nucleotides are TGTGCCAGCAGTCACCTAGCGGAAGAGACCCAGTACTTC.

This clone was found once. J is TRBJ2-2 and V is TRBV27; no clear D. CDR1 and CDR2 (germline): MNHEY, SMNVEV (reference sequence). The CDR3 spans 14 residues. V was pared by 7 bases and J by 6 bases, with 15 bases between. This CDR3 is CASTRSNPPGELFF. The CDR3 DNA reads as TGTGCCAGCACACGGTCAAATCCACCCGGGGAGCTGTTTTTT.